Presented here are 12 T cell receptor beta chains from one specimen sequenced in a study of blood T cell repertoires in COVID-19. Profiling relied on immunoSEQ multiplex PCR, and the TCRdb table lists in-frame clones only, not all of them. The repertoire consists of about 120,000 clones, with 85% occurring once and the leading ten covering 11%. What was sequenced was peripheral blood. The receptors were sampled from a man older than 75 with acute or convalescent COVID-19.

The chain uses TRBV5-1 and TRBJ1-5; TRBD1 is a possible D gene (5 bases). The CDR3 length is 15 residues. Germline V CDR1 and CDR2: SGHRS, YFSETQ. The V gene lost 0 bases and the J gene lost 5 bases, with 12 bases spanning the gap. The CDR3 coding sequence is TGCGCCAGCAGCTTGGCCGGAGGGACTTATCAGCCCCAGCATTTT. This sequence encodes CASSLAGGTYQPQHF. Supplemented by reference TRBV5-1 and TRBJ1-5, the full variable domain reads KAGVTQTPRYLIKTRGQQVTLSCSPISGHRSVSWYQQTPGQGLQFLFEYFSETQRNKGNFPGRFSGRQFSNSRSEMNVSTLELGDSALYLCASSLAGGTYQPQHFGDGTRLSIL.

The sample holds one count of this clone. The chain couples TRBV27 to TRBJ2-2; possible D gene TRBD1, 5 bases. Trimming stripped 2 bases from V and 0 bases from J, with 10 bases between. In germline, CDR1 is MNHEY, CDR2 SMNVEV (reference sequence). The CDR3 contains 16 residues. The CDR3 bases are TGTGCCAGCAGTTTAAGAGTGACAGCGAACACCGGGGAGCTGTTTTTT. Its translation: CASSLRVTANTGELFF.

The chain is built from TRBV3-1 (or the pseudogene TRBV3-2) and TRBJ2-5; D gene uncertain. The CDR3 has 15 amino acids. From germline, CDR1 is LGHDT and CDR2 YNNKEL (reference sequence). Trimming stripped 4 bases from V and 5 bases from J, with 17 bases between. CDR3 sequence reads: CASSRGYPRRETQYF. CDR3 in DNA: TGTGCCAGCAGCCGCGGCTATCCAAGGCGGGAGACCCAGTACTTC.

The rearrangement joins TRBV19 to TRBJ2-1, with TRBD1 matching 9 bases. This CDR3 is built from 14 residues. V gave up 6 bases and J gave up 6 bases; unmatched junction bases: 6. Germline values: CDR1 LNHDA, CDR2 SQIVND (reference sequence). CDR3 sequence (DNA): TGTGCCAGTAGCCTCCGGGACAGGGCCAATGAGCAGTTCTTC. The encoded protein is CASSLRDRANEQFF.

This chain links TRBV5-6 with TRBJ2-3; the match to TRBD1 covers 8 bases. V gave up 4 bases and J gave up 3 bases; unmatched junction bases: 10. The CDR3 loop spans 16 amino acids. Per germline, CDR1 SGHDT and CDR2 YYEEEE. CDR3 coding DNA: TGTGCCAGCAGCCGCGACAGGGGTGCGAATACAGATACGCAGTATTTT. Its protein is CASSRDRGANTDTQYF.

This sequence joins TRBV28 and TRBJ1-2; D uncertain. Germline values: CDR1 MDHEN, CDR2 SYDVKM. Trimming removed 4 bases from V and 4 bases from J, with 13 bases in between. There are 14 residues in the CDR3. The CDR3 DNA reads TGTGCCAGCAGTTCTGTTCCGGCGGTCTATGGCTACACCTTC. Encoded protein: CASSSVPAVYGYTF.

The chain has TRBV24-1 and TRBJ2-2; TRBD1 might be the D (5 bases). The V end lost 9 bases, the J end lost 6 bases, and 13 bases lay between the germline ends. The CDR3 is 13 amino acids. Germline lookup yields CDR1 KGHDR and CDR2 SFDVKD. CDR3 sequence: CATGRQSAGELFF. Here the CDR3 DNA reads TGTGCCACCGGAAGACAGTCCGCCGGGGAGCTGTTTTTT.

CDR3 nucleotide sequence: TGTGCCAGCAGCAATAATTCACCCCTCCACTTT. The encoded protein is CASSNNSPLHF. V usage is TRBV6-6 and J usage is TRBJ1-6; D is unresolved. V gave up 6 bases and J gave up 5 bases, with 2 bases separating them. The length of the CDR3 is 11 residues. The germline CDR1 and CDR2 sequences are MNHNY and SVGAGI (reference sequence).

J is TRBJ2-1 and V is TRBV5-1, with TRBD1 identical over 9 bases. V lost 0 bases, J lost 6 bases, and 4 bases stayed unmatched. Germline lookup yields CDR1 SGHRS and CDR2 YFSETQ. The CDR3 covers 15 residues. CDR3 protein: CASSLEGQGFNEQFF. In nucleotides, the CDR3 is TGCGCCAGCAGCTTGGAGGGACAGGGTTTCAATGAGCAGTTCTTC. The full variable domain, with the rest looked up from reference TRBV5-1 and TRBJ2-1, is KAGVTQTPRYLIKTRGQQVTLSCSPISGHRSVSWYQQTPGQGLQFLFEYFSETQRNKGNFPGRFSGRQFSNSRSEMNVSTLELGDSALYLCASSLEGQGFNEQFFGPGTRLTVL.

The chain combines TRBV12-3 or TRBV12-4 with TRBJ2-7, with 7 bases that match TRBD1. V dropped 5 bases and J dropped 9; count of bases not matched to a gene: 4. This CDR3 is built from 11 residues. The CDR3 sequence is CASSTRDRQYF. In DNA form, the CDR3 reads TGTGCCAGCAGTACCCGGGACAGGCAGTACTTC.

The chain couples TRBV19 to TRBJ1-1, with a weak D call TRBD1 (5 bases). V shed 3 bases and J shed 1 base, with 18 bases lying between them. CDR1 is LNHDA, CDR2 SQIVND, per germline (reference sequence). CDR3 size: 17 residues. CDR3 loop: CASSIGQGRTGNTEAFF. DNA of the CDR3: TGTGCCAGTAGTATCGGCCAGGGTCGAACGGGGAACACTGAAGCTTTCTTT.

CDR3 protein: CASRRVLNQPQHF. The CDR3 DNA follows: TGTGCCAGCAGGCGGGTGTTAAATCAGCCCCAGCATTTT. The chain has TRBV27 and TRBJ1-5; D not certain. CDR3 length: 13 amino acids. From germline, CDR1 is MNHEY and CDR2 SMNVEV (reference sequence). V was trimmed by 6 bases and J by 4 bases, leaving 10 bases between them.